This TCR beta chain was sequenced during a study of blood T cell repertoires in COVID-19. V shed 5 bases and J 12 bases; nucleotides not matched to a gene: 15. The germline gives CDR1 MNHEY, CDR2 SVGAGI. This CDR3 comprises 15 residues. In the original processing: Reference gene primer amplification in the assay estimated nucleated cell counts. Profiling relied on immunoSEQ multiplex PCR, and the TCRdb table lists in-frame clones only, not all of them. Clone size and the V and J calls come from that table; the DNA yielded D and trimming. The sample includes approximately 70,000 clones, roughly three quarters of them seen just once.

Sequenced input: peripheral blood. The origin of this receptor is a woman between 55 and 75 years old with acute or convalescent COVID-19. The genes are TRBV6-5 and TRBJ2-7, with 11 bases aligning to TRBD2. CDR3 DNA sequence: TGTGCCAGCAGTCCAACTAGCGGGGGCTCCCCTCTTAGGTACTTC. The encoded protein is CASSPTSGGSPLRYF.